A selection of T cell receptor beta chains follows, all from one sample in a study of T cell changes during pregnancy in multiple sclerosis. Generated by immunoSEQ multiplex PCR, the TCRdb table keeps only in-frame clones and is missing some. This sample has 90,000 to 100,000 clones, with approximately 90% found just once. The material was peripheral blood, obtained after pregnancy. The receptors come from a female donor in good health, enrolled as a control in a pregnancy study. Each CDR3 is given without its conserved first and last residue. The D gene is left open where the match is weak.

d_gene	v_gene	CDR3aa
NA	TRBV5-4	ASSLGTFSYNEQF
TRBD2	TRBV7-6	ASSSTSGRVGETQY
NA	TRBV2	ASSDTGGASYGYT
TRBD2	TRBV5-6	ASSSTGTGGRVGVVRF
NA	TRBV5-6	ASSLTGHGYT
NA	TRBV12-1	ASSSPTDWVMIETQY
NA	TRBV6-5	ASSYSKATGETQY
TRBD2	TRBV2	AGGLGLQETQY
NA	TRBV28	ASSSGTYGSFGEKLF
NA	TRBV19	ASSIRGRGTDTQY
TRBD1	TRBV11-2	ASSLYYSRTGDDYGYT
NA	TRBV27	ASSLSSSGYNEQF
NA	TRBV7-8	ASSLSSGVSYEQY
TRBD2	TRBV11-2	ASRRLGGINNEQF
NA	TRBV19	ASSWSGRTTYEQY
NA	TRBV19	ASSLRGTVNSPLH
NA	TRBV19	ASTGGPDTGELF
TRBD1	TRBV5-6	ASSLDRGLMNTEAF
TRBD1	TRBV15	ATSLDRGFYYGYT
NA	TRBV11-2	ASSLYGGLHPIYNEQF
TRBD1	TRBV15	ATSRETGGSDEQY
NA	TRBV4-1	ASSQSPTASYEQY
NA	TRBV28	ASSKIMSSYEQY
NA	TRBV19	ASSIRDSNQPQH
NA	TRBV6-1	ASSEGRFSGNTIY
NA	TRBV18	ASSSPGLQETQY
TRBD1	TRBV7-7	ASSLTGNEKLF
NA	TRBV2	ASAVGQPGGQPQH
TRBD1	TRBV6-5	ASSYWDREAHEQY
TRBD1	TRBV6-5	ASSYRDRNTEAF
TRBD2	TRBV19	ASGTSGGSDTQY
TRBD1	TRBV7-9	ASSFPGTGGSPLH
TRBD1	TRBV5-4	ASSLLVQGPGPNQPQH
TRBD2	TRBV19	ASSAPSGRTDTQY
NA	TRBV7-2	ASSGDRHYGYT
TRBD2	TRBV6-5	ASSYFRAGGVNEQF
NA	TRBV11-2	ASRNHRVGETQY
NA	TRBV7-2	ASSWRTDLAKNIQY
TRBD2	TRBV5-6	ASSLPDSRGGRDTQY
NA	TRBV29-1	SVEVSRDYGYT
TRBD1	TRBV10-3	ATAQDRFVGGNTIY
NA	TRBV25-1	ASSPGLNEQF
TRBD2	TRBV5-4	ASSTGTSTYNEQF
NA	TRBV27	ASIKTGGEQY
TRBD1	TRBV5-1	ASTREGQGNTGELF
TRBD2	TRBV5-6	ASKGGGDRETQY
NA	TRBV7-2	ASSLPSTEAF
NA	TRBV6-5	ASSYDQGNVGYT
NA	TRBV29-1	SVEDNQDTIVETQY
TRBD1	TRBV2	ASSWDRDSPLH
NA	TRBV28	ASEVGGASNYGYT
TRBD1	TRBV7-9	ASSLGGTGSNEKLF